This entry features one T cell receptor (beta chain) sequence. What it recognizes is unknown. The protocol was immunoSEQ multiplex PCR, while the TCRdb copy is restricted to in-frame clones and leaves out a portion. The sample consists of around 24,000 clones, about 90% of them appearing once. The CDR3 covers 18 residues. J was trimmed by 2 bases and V by 4 bases; bases with no gene match: 14. Germline-derived CDR1 and CDR2 are LNHNV and YYDKDF (reference sequence). The record originates from a study of tissue T cells after allogeneic stem cell transplantation. The overall study: Patients with graft-versus-host disease had grafts: several unmodified, three CD34-selected and T-cell-depleted.

Study-wide results and caveats: Anatomically similar tissues had similar TCR repertoires within each patient.

This receptor was identified in a male donor at least 60 years old who later had graft-versus-host disease after an allogeneic stem cell transplant. The rearrangement joins TRBV15 to TRBJ2-3; TRBD2 matches at 8 bases. The sequencing used blood, collected before transplantation. The CDR3 here is CATSKGTGGGRYTDTQYF. The CDR3 DNA follows: TGTGCCACCAGCAAGGGGACCGGGGGCGGGAGGTACACAGATACGCAGTATTTT.